This T cell receptor (beta chain) originates from a study of blood T cell repertoires in COVID-19. The CDR3 contains 14 residues. J gave up 7 bases and V 1 base, and 4 bases lay outside the gene matches. From germline, CDR1 is LGHNT and CDR2 FRNRAP. Residents of over 20 US areas, aged 18 to 89 years, made up the participants. Each participant's cohort was designated according to participant-reported clinical history. Shortly before study entry, within 2 weeks, exposed participants had met a COVID-19 case. Authors' data handling: For nucleated cells, counts were estimated from reference gene primer amplification. Measured with immunoSEQ multiplex PCR; TCRdb has only the in-frame clones, and not every one. V and J calls and clone size are as listed in that table; D and trimming were resolved from the DNA. This sample has some 150,000 clones, with 80% to 85% found just once.

V is TRBV12-5 and J is TRBJ2-1; TRBD1 matches at 7 bases. Sequenced input: PBMCs or T cells enriched from blood (not recorded which). The receptor's source is a woman aged 50 to 60 who had been exposed to COVID-19. CDR3 sequence (DNA): TGTGCTAGTGGTTTGGCCCCGACAGGGAATGAGCAGTTCTTC. This translates into CASGLAPTGNEQFF.